This T cell receptor beta chain appears in the sequencing data of a study of T-cell memory formation after mild COVID-19. Study-wide results and limits: Second-wave clones with a day 37 peak had unconfirmed SARS-CoV-2 specificity. CD4/CD8 balance characterized clones contracting day 15 to 85, and CD4+ skew characterized later expanders. Contracting CD4+ clones sat mainly in CM and EM; CD8+ in EMRA.

The authors produced TCR alpha and TCR beta cDNA libraries with sample barcodes and UMIs by 5'RACE using constant-segment primers. In TCRdb, the 5' RACE reads were re-called with MiXCR into one record per CDR3 protein. The sample holds hundreds of thousands of distinct CDR3 sequences, 15% to 20% seen once. This clonotype was picked up many times. Its antigen is still unknown. CDR1 and CDR2 from the germline V gene are SGHRS and YFSETQ. Between the trimmed V and J ends, which lost 4 bases and 3 bases, there was a span of 13 bases. CDR3 length: 14 residues. The source material was PBMCs or a T cell subset sorted from them (not recorded which). This TCR was recovered from an adult woman who had mild COVID-19 (a few samples of this study predate the infection). Cell type and time point are not known. The rearrangement links TRBV5-1 to TRBJ2-5; a weak D match, TRBD1 (7 bases). The CDR3 sequence is CASSLGGTEETQYF. CDR3 sequence (DNA): TGCGCCAGCAGCCTAGGGGGGACAGAAGAGACCCAGTACTTC.